The 19 T cell receptor beta chains given below trace back to one sample, sequenced in a study of T-cell reconstitution after alpha-beta-depleted transplantation in children. The authors prepared the TCRbeta library with unique molecular identifiers. TCRdb reanalysed the PCR reads using MiXCR and keeps one entry per CDR3 protein. The data contain 400,000 to 500,000 distinct CDR3 sequences, approximately 11% of them singletons. Specimen: PBMCs from the stem cell graft donor, collected from the stem cell graft. All receptors derive from a human donor who donated a stem cell graft to a child with acute myeloid leukemia.

In its sample, this clonotype was seen many times. The V call is TRBV6-2 or TRBV6-3, the J call TRBJ2-3; D possibly uses TRBD1 or TRBD2 (5 bases each). Germline V lookup: CDR1 MNHEY, CDR2 SVGEGT. CDR3 size: 15 residues. V lost 6 bases and J lost 5, with 18 bases in between. CDR3 sequence: CASSPGGIKEDTQYF. The CDR3 DNA is TGTGCCAGCAGCCCTGGGGGAATAAAGGAAGATACGCAGTATTTT.

The CDR3 region has the DNA TGTGCCAGCAGCCCAACCGGGACAGGCGCTTCTAATGAAAAACTGTTTTTT. The encoded protein is CASSPTGTGASNEKLFF. The rearrangement joins TRBV7-2 to TRBJ1-4, with 8 bases fitting TRBD1. Per the germline V gene, CDR1 is SGHTA and CDR2 is FQGNSA. The CDR3 has 17 residues. J gave up 3 bases and V 5 bases, and 11 bases lay outside the gene matches.

In its sample, this clonotype was seen a few times. J is TRBJ1-1 and V is TRBV12-3 or TRBV12-4; TRBD1 might be the D (5 bases). The length of the CDR3 is 13 residues. Trimming left V 6 bases short and J 5 bases short, with 13 bases between. The CDR3 DNA follows: TGTGCCAGCAGAGTTGGGGAGGGGACTGAAGCTTTCTTT. Protein: CASRVGEGTEAFF.

This clonotype was observed a handful of times. The rearrangement links TRBV19 to TRBJ2-2; tentatively, D is TRBD2 (6 bases). CDR3 length: 14 residues. CDR1 is LNHDA and CDR2 is SQIVND in the germline V gene (reference sequence). V was shortened by 2 bases and J by 5 bases, with 9 bases between the two germline ends. This CDR3 reads CASSILAPTGELFF. CDR3 in DNA: TGTGCCAGTAGTATACTAGCGCCAACCGGGGAGCTGTTTTTT.

The chain is built from TRBV12-3 or TRBV12-4 and TRBJ2-1; D is undetermined. The CDR3 extends over 14 amino acids. Between the trimmed V and J ends, which lost 6 bases and 4 bases, there was a span of 13 bases. The CDR3 DNA sequence: TGTGCCAGCAGCCAAAGATTGGGGTACAATGAGCAGTTCTTC. This sequence encodes CASSQRLGYNEQFF.

This clonotype was counted a few times. The gene calls are TRBV18 and TRBJ1-2, with 8 positions matching TRBD1. The CDR3 loop spans 15 amino acids. With V trimmed by 5 bases and J by 2 bases, 7 bases remained unmatched. Germline assignment: CDR1 KGHSH and CDR2 LQKENI. The CDR3 loop is CASSLDRELNYGYTF. DNA for the CDR3: TGTGCCAGCTCATTGGACAGGGAGCTGAACTATGGCTACACCTTC.

The chain has TRBV12-3 or TRBV12-4 and TRBJ1-1, with D maybe TRBD1 (5 bases). The germline V and J ends were trimmed by 4 bases and 3 bases, with 9 bases remaining between them. The CDR3 length is 13 residues. This CDR3 is CASSWRGDTEAFF. CDR3 in DNA: TGTGCCAGCAGTTGGCGGGGGGACACTGAAGCTTTCTTT.

This clonotype has ten or more counts. The chain links TRBV7-2 to TRBJ2-5; 9 bases fit TRBD2. Germline-derived CDR1 and CDR2 are SGHTA and FQGNSA. With V trimmed by 6 bases and J by 4 bases, 3 bases remained unmatched. CDR3 size: 13 residues. CDR3 loop: CASRGLAGETQYF. In DNA, the CDR3 is TGTGCCAGCAGGGGACTAGCAGGAGAGACCCAGTACTTC.

The genes are TRBV6-1 and TRBJ1-2; 7 positions agree with TRBD1. This CDR3 comprises 14 residues. Germline lookup yields CDR1 MNHNS and CDR2 SASEGT. V shed 5 bases and J 8 bases; nucleotides not matched to a gene: 11. This CDR3 is CASSRDRVGWGYTF. CDR3 DNA sequence: TGTGCCAGCAGTAGAGACAGGGTGGGGTGGGGCTACACCTTC.

This clonotype has a handful of counts. J is TRBJ2-5 and V is TRBV14; TRBD1 might be the D (5 bases). Germline V gives CDR1 SGHDN, CDR2 FVKESK. V shed 2 bases and J shed 2 bases, with 9 bases lying between them. The CDR3 covers 14 residues. CDR3 sequence reads: CASSQLRQQETQYF. The CDR3 DNA reads as TGTGCCAGCAGCCAACTACGACAGCAAGAGACCCAGTACTTC. Based on the CDR3 plus reference TRBV14 and TRBJ2-5, the full variable domain is EAGVTQFPSHSVIEKGQTVTLRCDPISGHDNLYWYRRVMGKEIKFLLHFVKESKQDESGMPNNRFLAERTGGTYSTLKVQPAELEDSGVYFCASSQLRQQETQYFGPGTRLLVL.

This clonotype has just a few counts. The CDR3 DNA reads as TGTGCCAGCAGCTTAGGGGGCGAGGACGAGCAGTACGTC. This sequence encodes CASSLGGEDEQYV. J is TRBJ2-7 and V is TRBV5-4, with 7 bases identical to TRBD1. CDR3 length: 13 amino acids. CDR1 is SGHNT and CDR2 is YYREEE in the germline V gene (reference sequence). The V and J ends lost 2 bases and 5 bases, in that order; junction bases with no gene match: 4.

This clonotype has at least ten counts. V gene TRBV25-1 combines with J gene TRBJ2-7, with D perhaps matching TRBD1 or TRBD2 (5 bases each). This CDR3 contains 15 residues. The germline V and J ends were trimmed by 1 base and 2 bases, with 12 bases remaining between them. Germline V gene data show CDR1 as MGHDK and CDR2 as SYGVNS. The CDR3 protein is CASSEFVGGAYEQYV. CDR3 DNA: TGTGCCAGCAGTGAATTTGTTGGGGGTGCCTACGAGCAGTACGTC.

The J gene is TRBJ2-5, the V gene TRBV20-1; 13 positions agree with TRBD2. V lost 6 bases, J lost 4 bases, and 2 bases stayed unmatched. CDR3 length: 13 residues. The germline V gene has CDR1 DFQATT and CDR2 SNEGSKA (reference sequence). The CDR3 DNA follows: TGCAGTGCCCGGACTAGCGGGAGAGAGACCCAGTACTTC. This translates into CSARTSGRETQYF.

This clonotype was seen a handful of times. The gene calls are TRBV12-3 or TRBV12-4 and TRBJ2-7; 8 positions agree with TRBD1. This CDR3 comprises 12 residues. Unmatched junction bases numbered 7, after V lost 6 bases and J lost 9 bases. The CDR3 is CASRTGTGAQYF. The CDR3 coding sequence is TGTGCCAGCAGGACCGGGACAGGAGCGCAGTACTTC.

V is TRBV29-1 and J is TRBJ2-1; 9 bases line up with TRBD2. This CDR3 has 14 residues. Per germline, CDR1 SQVTM and CDR2 ANQGSEA. V shed 6 bases and J 6 bases; nucleotides not matched to a gene: 9. The CDR3 loop reads CSVRPAGGGNEQFF. The CDR3 nucleotides read TGCAGCGTCCGCCCAGCGGGGGGAGGCAATGAGCAGTTCTTC.

The chain recombines TRBV18 with TRBJ1-1; D is uncertain. V lost 3 bases to trimming and J lost 4 bases, with 9 bases between them. CDR1 KGHSH and CDR2 LQKENI come from the germline V gene. CDR3 length: 13 residues. In nucleotides, the CDR3 is TGTGCCAGCTCACCCAATCCGGGCACTGAAGCTTTCTTT. The encoded protein is CASSPNPGTEAFF.

This clonotype was seen many times. V gene TRBV7-9 combines with J gene TRBJ2-5, with unresolved D. V was pared by 5 bases and J by 3 bases, with 10 bases between. Germline CDR1 reads SEHNR; CDR2 reads FQNEAQ (reference sequence). CDR3 length equals 13 residues. The CDR3 nucleotides are TGTGCCAGCAGCCCATGGGGTAAAGAGACCCAGTACTTC. Its translation is CASSPWGKETQYF.

In this sample, this clonotype turned up a few times. The gene calls are TRBV20-1 and TRBJ2-5; D unresolved. CDR1 and CDR2 from the germline V gene are DFQATT and SNEGSKA (reference sequence). The CDR3 extends over 14 amino acids. Trimming took 3 bases from V and 2 from J, leaving 13 bases between them. The CDR3 nucleotides read TGCAGTGCTAGCCCCAGACGGATACAAGAGACCCAGTACTTC. This translates into CSASPRRIQETQYF.

The table lists this clonotype with a few counts. The chain employs TRBV9 and TRBJ2-2; D may be TRBD1 (6 bases). CDR3 length equals 14 residues. The germline CDR1 and CDR2 sequences are SGDLS and YYNGEE. V gave up 4 bases and J gave up 7 bases, with 14 bases separating them. CDR3 bases: TGTGCCAGCAGCCAATCAGGGGTCGGCGGGGAGCTGTTTTTT. It translates to CASSQSGVGGELFF.